This T cell receptor beta chain was sequenced in a study of blood T cell repertoires in COVID-19. About the research overall: Whether acute or convalescent, the COVID-19 samples came from the United States, Italy and Spain.

In terms of age and location, participants ranged from about 18 to 89 years and lived in under 30 US areas. Participants' own reports of clinical history determined their cohort assignment. Germline V gene data show CDR1 as SGHKS and CDR2 as YYEKEE (reference sequence). There are 15 residues in the CDR3. Trimming stripped 0 bases from V and 2 bases from J, with 12 bases between. As handled by the study authors: The assay estimated nucleated cells by amplifying reference gene primers. Sequencing was performed with immunoSEQ multiplex PCR; in TCRdb, only in-frame clones are kept and a portion is missing. V, J and clone size are taken as reported in that table, and D and trimming were inferred from the DNA itself. The sample consists of roughly 240,000 clones, approximately 86% of them appearing once.

The rearrangement links TRBV5-5 to TRBJ2-7; a possible D gene is TRBD2 (5 bases). Sample: PBMCs or T cells enriched from blood (not recorded which). This TCR derives from a woman in her 30s with acute COVID-19. CDR3 sequence reads: CASSLEGDGAYEQYF. The CDR3 DNA follows: TGTGCCAGCAGCTTGGAAGGAGACGGGGCCTACGAGCAGTACTTC.